One sample yielded the 21 T cell receptor beta chains listed below, sequenced in a study of beta chain features in type 1 diabetes. Expressed TCRB transcripts were sequenced, since all the RNA that had been isolated was reverse transcribed. Profiling relied on immunoSEQ multiplex PCR, and the TCRdb table lists in-frame clones only, not all of them. The data hold about 150,000 clones, with around 8% observed a single time. Study outcomes and limitations: Type 1 diabetes patients had TCRB CDR3s that were shorter (moderately but significantly so) in all four CD4+ subsets.

Their cognate antigens are unknown. Sequencing was done on a sample of central memory CD4+ T cells from blood. Every receptor here comes from a woman in her thirties or forties with type 1 diabetes.

The V gene is TRBV6-5, the J gene TRBJ2-1, with D perhaps TRBD1 (6 bases). The CDR3 has 14 amino acids. In germline, CDR1 is MNHEY, CDR2 SVGAGI. V was trimmed by 6 bases and J by 7 bases, leaving 16 bases between them. As DNA, the CDR3 is TGTGCCAGCAGGTCAGGTCTGGGGGCGAATGAGCAGTTCTTC. Translating gives CASRSGLGANEQFF.

This clone was counted between two and nine times. The chain couples TRBV13 to TRBJ2-7; the match to TRBD1 covers 9 bases. The trim removed 7 bases at V and 6 bases at J, leaving 7 bases unmatched. Germline-derived CDR1 and CDR2 are PRHDT and FYEKMQ (reference sequence). The CDR3 is made up of 13 amino acids. CDR3 bases: TGTGCCAGCATTCGGACAGGGGCTAGCGAGCAGTACTTC. Its protein product is CASIRTGASEQYF. Based on the CDR3 plus reference TRBV13 and TRBJ2-7, the full variable domain is AAGVIQSPRHLIKEKRETATLKCYPIPRHDTVYWYQQGPGQDPQFLISFYEKMQSDKGSIPDRFSAQQFSDYHSELNMSSLELGDSALYFCASIRTGASEQYFGPGTRLTVT.

The rearrangement uses TRBV27 and TRBJ2-1; TRBD2 matches at 14 bases. Per germline, CDR1 MNHEY and CDR2 SMNVEV (reference sequence). J lost 7 bases, V lost 0 bases, and 2 bases had no gene match. There are 16 residues in the CDR3. The CDR3 here is CASSLSGTSGSNEQFF. The CDR3 bases are TGTGCCAGCAGTTTATCGGGGACTAGCGGGAGTAATGAGCAGTTCTTC.

This clone has more than one count but fewer than ten. The V gene is TRBV7-6, the J gene TRBJ2-5; the D gene is possibly TRBD1 (6 bases). The V gene lost 1 base and the J gene lost 3 bases, with 6 bases spanning the gap. CDR1 and CDR2 from the germline V gene are SGHVS and FNYEAQ. This CDR3 region has 13 residues. The CDR3 region has the DNA TGTGCCAGCAGCTTAGACAGGGAAGAGACCCAGTACTTC. It is translated as CASSLDREETQYF.

The chain uses TRBV4-1 and TRBJ2-1, with 7 bases that match TRBD1. CDR3 size: 13 residues. V shed 7 bases and J 15 bases; nucleotides not matched to a gene: 15. The V gene's germline CDR1 is MGHRA and CDR2 YSYEKL. CDR3 sequence (DNA): TGCGCCAGCAATGACAGGGATATGGGTCCCTGGTTCTTC. It specifies CASNDRDMGPWFF.

A few counts support this clone. The chain recombines TRBV7-2 with TRBJ2-3; 11 bases match TRBD2. The V gene's germline CDR1 is SGHTA and CDR2 FQGNSA. The CDR3 consists of 19 residues. Trimming at V came to 1 base and at J to 0 bases, leaving 9 bases not matched to a gene. The CDR3 DNA sequence: TGTGCCAGCAGCTTAGTCGGGATTAGCGGGAGGGCCAGCACAGATACGCAGTATTTT. Its translation: CASSLVGISGRASTDTQYF.

This clone has more than one count but fewer than ten. At the DNA level, this CDR3 is encoded by other sequences in the same sample as well. The V and J genes are TRBV29-1 and TRBJ1-4, with 8 bases matching TRBD1. Per germline, CDR1 SQVTM and CDR2 ANQGSEA. The CDR3 contains 14 residues. Trimming at V came to 1 base and at J to 4 bases, leaving 2 bases not matched to a gene. The CDR3 coding sequence is TGCAGCGTTGAAGGGACAGGGAGTAATGAAAAACTGTTTTTT. Protein sequence: CSVEGTGSNEKLFF.

This clone was seen at least ten times. The V call is TRBV6-1, the J call TRBJ2-1, with 7 bases aligning to TRBD2. The CDR3 extends over 14 amino acids. J was trimmed by 4 bases and V by 5 bases; bases with no gene match: 5. Germline V gene lookup returns CDR1 MNHNS and CDR2 SASEGT. The CDR3 region has the DNA TGTGCCAGCAGTCCCGGGACTACATACAATGAGCAGTTCTTC. This sequence encodes CASSPGTTYNEQFF.

V gene TRBV5-1 combines with J gene TRBJ2-5, with TRBD2 matching over 9 bases. Germline values: CDR1 SGHRS, CDR2 YFSETQ. V gave up 4 bases and J gave up 4 bases; unmatched junction bases: 8. There are 15 residues in the CDR3. This CDR3 reads CASSPIAGEGETQYF. The DNA for the CDR3 is TGCGCCAGCAGCCCCATAGCGGGGGAGGGAGAGACCCAGTACTTC.

The J gene is TRBJ1-2, the V gene TRBV5-4, with 11 bases matching TRBD1. Trimming removed 6 bases from V and 8 bases from J; junction bases left unmatched: 6. Per germline, CDR1 SGHNT and CDR2 YYREEE (reference sequence). CDR3 length equals 13 residues. CDR3 nucleotide sequence: TGTGCCAGCACCACGGACAGGGGGCAGGGCTACACCTTC. As protein: CASTTDRGQGYTF.

The sample holds a few counts of this clone. The rearrangement joins TRBV11-2 to TRBJ2-1, with 10 bases matching TRBD2. CDR1 and CDR2 (germline): SGHAT, FQNNGV. The CDR3 consists of 17 residues. V gave up 5 bases and J gave up 5 bases; unmatched junction bases: 12. The CDR3 spells CASSQEPLLAGDNEQFF. CDR3 bases: TGTGCCAGCAGCCAAGAACCCTTGCTAGCGGGGGACAATGAGCAGTTCTTC.

The rearrangement joins TRBV9 to TRBJ2-7, with D maybe TRBD2 (6 bases). V was pared by 4 bases and J by 7 bases, with 15 bases between. The germline V gene encodes CDR1 SGDLS and CDR2 YYNGEE. The CDR3 totals 13 residues. Here the CDR3 DNA reads TGTGCCAGCAGCTCCCCTGGGGGGTTAGAGCAGTACTTC. Amino acid sequence: CASSSPGGLEQYF. The whole variable domain, remainder taken from reference TRBV9 and TRBJ2-7, is DSGVTQTPKHLITATGQRVTLRCSPRSGDLSVYWYQQSLDQGLQFLIQYYNGEERAKGNILERFSAQQFPDLHSELNLSSLELGDSALYFCASSSPGGLEQYFGPGTRLTVT.

This clone has just a few counts. The V gene is TRBV5-4, the J gene TRBJ1-2, with 9 bases aligning to TRBD1. J lost 1 base, V lost 4 bases, and 8 bases had no gene match. From germline, CDR1 is SGHNT and CDR2 YYREEE (reference sequence). CDR3 length: 16 amino acids. The CDR3 sequence is CASSPGGQGINYGYTF. CDR3 in DNA: TGTGCCAGCAGCCCCGGAGGACAGGGGATTAACTATGGCTACACCTTC.

This clone was found a few times. The chain has TRBV28 and TRBJ2-2, with TRBD1 matching over 7 bases. Trimming cost V 6 bases and J 6 bases; bases outside gene matches: 10. Looked up from germline, CDR1 is MDHEN and CDR2 is SYDVKM. The CDR3 is 15 amino acids. CDR3: CASRPGQISPGELFF. The CDR3 DNA reads as TGTGCCAGCAGACCGGGACAGATTTCTCCCGGGGAGCTGTTTTTT.

Regarding this clone: Different DNA sequences within this sample yield the same CDR3. This chain connects TRBV30 to TRBJ1-5; tentatively, D is TRBD1 (5 bases). The V end lost 0 bases, the J end lost 5 bases, and 8 bases lay between the germline ends. This CDR3 is built from 13 residues. Germline-derived CDR1 and CDR2 are GTSNPN and SVGIG (reference sequence). This chain's CDR3 is CAWSVQGDQPQHF. The CDR3, as DNA: TGTGCCTGGAGTGTACAAGGGGATCAGCCCCAGCATTTT.

This clone has ten or more counts. J is TRBJ1-2 and V is TRBV9; D possibly corresponds to TRBD1 (5 bases). V lost 4 bases, J lost 1 base, and 14 bases lay in between. CDR1 is SGDLS and CDR2 is YYNGEE in the germline V gene. The CDR3 sequence is 15 residues long. DNA for the CDR3: TGTGCCAGCAGCCCTTCGACAGCAGATAACTATGGCTACACCTTC. This codes for CASSPSTADNYGYTF.

Only a few counts were recorded for this clone. The chain combines TRBV29-1 with TRBJ1-2; D not certain. V lost 6 bases and J 2 bases, leaving 13 bases between the germline ends. Germline CDR1 is SQVTM and CDR2 is ANQGSEA. The CDR3 is 13 residues long. CDR3 loop: CSVEDRRNYGYTF. The CDR3 DNA reads TGCAGCGTGGAGGACCGAAGGAACTATGGCTACACCTTC.

This sequence joins TRBV4-3 and TRBJ2-3; 10 bases fit TRBD1. V shed 4 bases and J 0 bases; nucleotides not matched to a gene: 4. CDR3 length: 16 residues. CDR1 is LGHNA and CDR2 is YSLEER in the germline V gene. For the CDR3, the DNA is TGCGCCAGCAGCCGCCGACAGGGGGCCAGCACAGATACGCAGTATTTT. This gives the protein CASSRRQGASTDTQYF.

V gene TRBV7-3 combines with J gene TRBJ1-2; tentatively, D is TRBD1 (6 bases). There are 15 residues in the CDR3. V was trimmed by 5 bases and J by 8 bases, leaving 21 bases between them. Germline assignment: CDR1 SGHTA and CDR2 FQGTGA. CDR3 loop: CASSPSQGSGVGYTF. The CDR3 DNA follows: TGTGCCAGCAGCCCCTCACAGGGATCAGGTGTAGGCTACACCTTC.

A few counts support this clone. V usage is TRBV27 and J usage is TRBJ2-2; 8 nucleotides match TRBD1. V gave up 3 bases and J gave up 1 base; unmatched junction bases: 1. This CDR3 is built from 15 residues. Per the germline V gene, CDR1 is MNHEY and CDR2 is SMNVEV (reference sequence). CDR3 bases: TGTGCCAGCAGTTTGGACAGGGAGAACACCGGGGAGCTGTTTTTT. It encodes CASSLDRENTGELFF.

This clone was recorded a few times. V is TRBV7-2 and J is TRBJ2-2; 8 bases are a match to TRBD1. The junction had 6 bases not matched to a gene; V was cut back by 1 base and J by 5 bases. This CDR3 is 16 amino acids long. Germline V gives CDR1 SGHTA, CDR2 FQGNSA. The CDR3 spells CASSLGGQGATGELFF. Written as DNA, the CDR3 is TGTGCCAGCAGCTTAGGTGGACAGGGAGCGACCGGGGAGCTGTTTTTT.